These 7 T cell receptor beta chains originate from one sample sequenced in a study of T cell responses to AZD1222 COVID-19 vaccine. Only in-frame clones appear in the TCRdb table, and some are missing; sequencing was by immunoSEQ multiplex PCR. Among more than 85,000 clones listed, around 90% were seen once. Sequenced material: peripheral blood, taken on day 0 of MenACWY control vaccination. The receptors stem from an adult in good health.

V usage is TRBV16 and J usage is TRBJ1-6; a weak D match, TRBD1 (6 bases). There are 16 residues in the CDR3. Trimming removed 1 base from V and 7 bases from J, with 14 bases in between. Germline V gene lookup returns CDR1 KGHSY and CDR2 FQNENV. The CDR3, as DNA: TGTGCCAGCAGCCAATTTTCCGCAGGGGTAAATTCACCCCTCCACTTT. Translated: CASSQFSAGVNSPLHF.

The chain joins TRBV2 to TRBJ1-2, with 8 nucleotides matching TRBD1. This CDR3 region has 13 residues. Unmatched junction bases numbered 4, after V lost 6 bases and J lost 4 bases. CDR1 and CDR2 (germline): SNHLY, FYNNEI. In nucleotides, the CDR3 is TGTGCCAGCAGGGGGGACAGGTTCTATGGCTACACCTTC. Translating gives CASRGDRFYGYTF.

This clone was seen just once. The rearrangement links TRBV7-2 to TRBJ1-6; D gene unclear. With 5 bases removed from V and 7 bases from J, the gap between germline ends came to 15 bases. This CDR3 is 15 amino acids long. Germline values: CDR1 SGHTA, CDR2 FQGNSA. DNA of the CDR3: TGTGCCAGCAGCCCACGGACCGGAGGGAATTCACCCCTCCACTTT. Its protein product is CASSPRTGGNSPLHF.

Written as DNA, the CDR3 is TGTGCCAGCAGCCGACAGGGGTACAATTCACCCCTCCACTTT. Translation gives CASSRQGYNSPLHF. The genes are TRBV7-3 and TRBJ1-6, with 8 bases lining up with TRBD1. This CDR3 is 14 amino acids long. The V and J ends lost 5 bases and 7 bases, in that order; junction bases with no gene match: 4. The germline V gene has CDR1 SGHTA and CDR2 FQGTGA.

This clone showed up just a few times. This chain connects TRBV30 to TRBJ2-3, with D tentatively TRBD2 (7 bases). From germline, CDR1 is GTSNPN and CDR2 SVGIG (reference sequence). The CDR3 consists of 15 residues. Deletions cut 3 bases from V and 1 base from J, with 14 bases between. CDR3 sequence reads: CAWRGGGAGTDTQYF. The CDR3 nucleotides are TGTGCCTGGAGAGGTGGGGGGGCCGGCACAGATACGCAGTATTTT.

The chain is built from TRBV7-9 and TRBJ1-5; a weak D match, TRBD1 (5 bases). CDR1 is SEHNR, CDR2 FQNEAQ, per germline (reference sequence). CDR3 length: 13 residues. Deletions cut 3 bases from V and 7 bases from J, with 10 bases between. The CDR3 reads CASSLAGSQPQHF. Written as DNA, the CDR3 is TGTGCCAGCAGCTTGGCAGGGAGCCAGCCCCAGCATTTT.

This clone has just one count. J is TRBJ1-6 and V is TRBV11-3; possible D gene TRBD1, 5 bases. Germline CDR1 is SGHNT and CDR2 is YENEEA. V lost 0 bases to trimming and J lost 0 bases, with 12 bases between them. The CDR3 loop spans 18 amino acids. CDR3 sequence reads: CASSLERDRSSYNSPLHF. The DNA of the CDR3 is TGTGCCAGCAGCTTAGAGCGTGACAGAAGCTCCTATAATTCACCCCTCCACTTT. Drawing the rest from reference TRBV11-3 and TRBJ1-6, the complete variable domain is EAGVVQSPRYKIIEKKQPVAFWCNPISGHNTLYWYLQNLGQGPELLIRYENEEAVDDSQLPKDRFSAERLKGVDSTLKIQPAELGDSAVYLCASSLERDRSSYNSPLHFGNGTRLTVT.